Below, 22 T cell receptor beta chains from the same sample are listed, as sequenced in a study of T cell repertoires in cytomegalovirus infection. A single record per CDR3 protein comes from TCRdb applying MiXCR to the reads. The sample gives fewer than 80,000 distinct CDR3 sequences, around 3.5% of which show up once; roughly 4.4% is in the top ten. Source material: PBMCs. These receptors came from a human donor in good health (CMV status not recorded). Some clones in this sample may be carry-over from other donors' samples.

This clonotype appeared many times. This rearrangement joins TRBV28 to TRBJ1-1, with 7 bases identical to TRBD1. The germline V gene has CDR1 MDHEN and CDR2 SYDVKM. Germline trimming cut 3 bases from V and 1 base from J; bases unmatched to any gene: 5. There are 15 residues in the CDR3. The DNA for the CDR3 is TGTGCCAGCAGTTTCGACAGGGCTGAGAACACTGAAGCTTTCTTT. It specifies CASSFDRAENTEAFF.

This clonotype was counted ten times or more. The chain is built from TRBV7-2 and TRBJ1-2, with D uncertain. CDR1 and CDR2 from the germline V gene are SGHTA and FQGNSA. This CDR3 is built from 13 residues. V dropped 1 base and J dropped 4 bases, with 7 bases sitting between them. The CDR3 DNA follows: TGTGCCAGCAGCTTAGTTGAATCCTATGGCTACACCTTC. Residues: CASSLVESYGYTF.

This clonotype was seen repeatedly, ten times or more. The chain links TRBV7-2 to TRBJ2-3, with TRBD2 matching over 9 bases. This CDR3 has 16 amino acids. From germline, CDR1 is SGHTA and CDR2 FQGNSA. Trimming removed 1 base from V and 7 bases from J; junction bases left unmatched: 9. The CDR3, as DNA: TGTGCCAGCAGCTTAGGTGCTAGCGGGGCATTATATACGCAGTATTTT. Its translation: CASSLGASGALYTQYF.

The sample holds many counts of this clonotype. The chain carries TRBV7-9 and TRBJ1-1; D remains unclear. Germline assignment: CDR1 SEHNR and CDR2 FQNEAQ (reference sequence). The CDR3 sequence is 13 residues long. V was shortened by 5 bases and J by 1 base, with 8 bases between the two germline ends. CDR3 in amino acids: CASSPDPNTEAFF. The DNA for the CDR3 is TGTGCCAGCAGCCCCGACCCGAACACTGAAGCTTTCTTT.

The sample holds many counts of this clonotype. DNA of the CDR3: TGTGCCAGCAGCGGGTACAGTTCCTCTGGAAACACCATATATTTT. Amino acid sequence: CASSGYSSSGNTIYF. The chain couples TRBV7-2 to TRBJ1-3; D is ambiguous. This CDR3 has 15 amino acids. Trimming pared 5 bases from V and 0 bases from J, leaving 11 bases between. Germline CDR1 reads SGHTA; CDR2 reads FQGNSA.

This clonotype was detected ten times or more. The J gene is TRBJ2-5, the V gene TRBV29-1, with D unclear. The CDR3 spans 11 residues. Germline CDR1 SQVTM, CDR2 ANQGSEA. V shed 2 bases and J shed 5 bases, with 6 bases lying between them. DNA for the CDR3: TGCAGCGTTGAATTGAGGGAGACCCAGTACTTC. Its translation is CSVELRETQYF.

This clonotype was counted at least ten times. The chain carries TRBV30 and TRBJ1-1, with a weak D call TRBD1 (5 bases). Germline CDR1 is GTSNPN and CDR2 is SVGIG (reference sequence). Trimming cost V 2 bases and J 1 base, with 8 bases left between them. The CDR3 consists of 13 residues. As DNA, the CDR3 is TGTGCCTGGAGTAAAGGGGAGAACACTGAAGCTTTCTTT. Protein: CAWSKGENTEAFF.

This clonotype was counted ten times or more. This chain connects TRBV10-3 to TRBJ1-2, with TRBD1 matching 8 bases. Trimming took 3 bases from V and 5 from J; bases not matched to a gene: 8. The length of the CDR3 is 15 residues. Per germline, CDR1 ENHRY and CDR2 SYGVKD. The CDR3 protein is CAISDRQGALYGYTF. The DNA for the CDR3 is TGTGCCATCAGTGACCGGCAGGGGGCACTTTATGGCTACACCTTC.

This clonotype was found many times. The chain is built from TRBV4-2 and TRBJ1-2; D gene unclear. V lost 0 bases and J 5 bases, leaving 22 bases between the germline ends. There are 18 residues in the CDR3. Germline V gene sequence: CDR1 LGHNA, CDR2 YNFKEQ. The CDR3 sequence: CASSQDGMAGVRTYGYTF. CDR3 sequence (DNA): TGTGCCAGCAGCCAAGATGGCATGGCGGGTGTTAGAACTTATGGCTACACCTTC.

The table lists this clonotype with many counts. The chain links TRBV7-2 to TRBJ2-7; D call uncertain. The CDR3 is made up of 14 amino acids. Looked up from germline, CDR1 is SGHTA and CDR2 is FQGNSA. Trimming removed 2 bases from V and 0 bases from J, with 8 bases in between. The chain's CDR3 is CASSLNRLSYEQYF. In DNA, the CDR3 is TGTGCCAGCAGCTTAAATCGGCTCTCCTACGAGCAGTACTTC.

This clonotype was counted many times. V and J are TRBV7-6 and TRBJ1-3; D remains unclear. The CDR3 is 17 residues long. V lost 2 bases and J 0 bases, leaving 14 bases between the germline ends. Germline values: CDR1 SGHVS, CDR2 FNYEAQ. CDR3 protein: CASSLITAPFSGNTIYF. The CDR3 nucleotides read TGTGCCAGCAGCTTAATCACAGCTCCTTTCTCTGGAAACACCATATATTTT.

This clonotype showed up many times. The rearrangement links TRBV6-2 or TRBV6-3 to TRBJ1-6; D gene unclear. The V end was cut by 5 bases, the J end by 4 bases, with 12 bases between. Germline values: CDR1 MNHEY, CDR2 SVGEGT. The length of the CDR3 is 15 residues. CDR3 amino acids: CASSPLLSYNSPLHF. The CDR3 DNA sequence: TGTGCCAGCAGTCCTCTACTCTCTTATAATTCACCCCTCCACTTT.

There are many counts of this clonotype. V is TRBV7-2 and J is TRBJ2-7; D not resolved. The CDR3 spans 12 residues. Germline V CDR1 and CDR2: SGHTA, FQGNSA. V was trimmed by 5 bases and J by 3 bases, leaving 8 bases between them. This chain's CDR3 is CASSERHYEQYF. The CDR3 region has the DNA TGTGCCAGCAGCGAGAGACACTACGAGCAGTACTTC. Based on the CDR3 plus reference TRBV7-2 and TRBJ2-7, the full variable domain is GAGVSQSPSNKVTEKGKDVELRCDPISGHTALYWYRQSLGQGLEFLIYFQGNSAPDKSGLPSDRFSAERTGGSVSTLTIQRTQQEDSAVYLCASSERHYEQYFGPGTRLTVT.

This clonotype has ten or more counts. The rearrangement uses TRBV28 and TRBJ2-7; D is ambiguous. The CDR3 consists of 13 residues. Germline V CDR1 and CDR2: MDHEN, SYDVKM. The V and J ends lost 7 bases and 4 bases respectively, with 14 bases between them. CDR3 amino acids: CASTLDLSYEQYF. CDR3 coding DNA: TGTGCCAGCACTCTTGACCTTTCTTACGAGCAGTACTTC.

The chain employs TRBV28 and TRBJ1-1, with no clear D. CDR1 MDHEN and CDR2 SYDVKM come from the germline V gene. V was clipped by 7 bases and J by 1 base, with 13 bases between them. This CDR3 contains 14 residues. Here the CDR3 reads CASNDGDSNTEAFF. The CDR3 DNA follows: TGTGCCAGCAATGATGGGGATTCGAACACTGAAGCTTTCTTT.

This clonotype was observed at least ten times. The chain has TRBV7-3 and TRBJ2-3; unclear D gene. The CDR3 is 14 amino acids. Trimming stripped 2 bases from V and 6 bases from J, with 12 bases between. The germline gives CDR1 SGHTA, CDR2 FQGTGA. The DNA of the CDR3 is TGTGCCAGCAGCTTAGGGCCAGAGTCGGATACGCAGTATTTT. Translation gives CASSLGPESDTQYF.

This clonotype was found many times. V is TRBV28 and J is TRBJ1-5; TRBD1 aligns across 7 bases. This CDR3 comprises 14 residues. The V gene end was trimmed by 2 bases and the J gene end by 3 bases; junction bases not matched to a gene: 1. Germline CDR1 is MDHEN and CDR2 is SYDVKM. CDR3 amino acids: CASSLGQANQPQHF. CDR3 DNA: TGTGCCAGCAGTTTAGGACAGGCCAATCAGCCCCAGCATTTT.

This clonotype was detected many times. Here the CDR3 reads CASSQTTGSFYEQYF. CDR3 DNA: TGCGCCAGCAGCCAGACGACAGGTTCCTTCTACGAGCAGTACTTC. V usage is TRBV4-3 and J usage is TRBJ2-7; TRBD1 might be the D (6 bases). V lost 3 bases and J 3 bases, leaving 15 bases between the germline ends. The CDR3 consists of 15 residues. The germline gives CDR1 LGHNA, CDR2 YSLEER.

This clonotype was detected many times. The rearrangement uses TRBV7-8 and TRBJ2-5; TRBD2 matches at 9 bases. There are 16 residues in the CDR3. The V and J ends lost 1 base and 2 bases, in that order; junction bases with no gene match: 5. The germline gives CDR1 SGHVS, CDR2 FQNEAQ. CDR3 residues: CASSLELAGAQETQYF. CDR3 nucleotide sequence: TGTGCCAGCAGCTTAGAATTAGCGGGGGCACAAGAGACCCAGTACTTC.

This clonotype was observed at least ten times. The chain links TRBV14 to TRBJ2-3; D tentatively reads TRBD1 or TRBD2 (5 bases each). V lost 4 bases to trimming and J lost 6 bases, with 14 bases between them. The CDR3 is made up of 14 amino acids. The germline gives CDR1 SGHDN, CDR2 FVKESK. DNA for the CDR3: TGTGCCAGCAGCCCTCGAATATGGGGGGATACGCAGTATTTT. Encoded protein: CASSPRIWGDTQYF.

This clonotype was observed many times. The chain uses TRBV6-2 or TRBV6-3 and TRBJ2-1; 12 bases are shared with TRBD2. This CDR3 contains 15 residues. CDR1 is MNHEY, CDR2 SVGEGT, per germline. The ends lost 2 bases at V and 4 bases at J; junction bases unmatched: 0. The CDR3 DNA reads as TGTGCCAGCAGTTACCTAGCGGGGGGGTACAATGAGCAGTTCTTC. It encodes CASSYLAGGYNEQFF.

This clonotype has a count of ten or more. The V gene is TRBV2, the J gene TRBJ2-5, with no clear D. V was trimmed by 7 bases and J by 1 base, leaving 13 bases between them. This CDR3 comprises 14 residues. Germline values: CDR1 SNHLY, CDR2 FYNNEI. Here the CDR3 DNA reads TGTGCCAGCACCGGAACAGCGTTCCAAGAGACCCAGTACTTC. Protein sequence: CASTGTAFQETQYF.